This section outlines one T cell receptor beta chain sequence together with its context. Its antigen is still unknown. The data were obtained in a study of shared clonotypes between healthy human individuals. Broader study findings: Genetic and exposure-history diversity was limited by the small donor number.

Trimming pared 1 base from V and 1 base from J, leaving 10 bases between. Looked up from germline, CDR1 is MGHRA and CDR2 is YSYEKL. The CDR3 runs to 15 residues. Profiling relied on immunoSEQ multiplex PCR, and the TCRdb table lists in-frame clones only, not all of them. The sample carries over a million clones, around 78% recorded once. V is TRBV4-1 and J is TRBJ1-1, with no clear D. The sample taken for sequencing was memory CD4+ T cells from PBMCs. Subset noted: CD45RA-negative fraction. The origin of this receptor is a man in his late teens or twenties in good health. Some clones in this sample may be carry-over from other donors' samples. The CDR3 is CASSQATVGNTEAFF. The CDR3 DNA is TGCGCCAGCAGCCAAGCTACGGTGGGGAACACTGAAGCTTTCTTT.